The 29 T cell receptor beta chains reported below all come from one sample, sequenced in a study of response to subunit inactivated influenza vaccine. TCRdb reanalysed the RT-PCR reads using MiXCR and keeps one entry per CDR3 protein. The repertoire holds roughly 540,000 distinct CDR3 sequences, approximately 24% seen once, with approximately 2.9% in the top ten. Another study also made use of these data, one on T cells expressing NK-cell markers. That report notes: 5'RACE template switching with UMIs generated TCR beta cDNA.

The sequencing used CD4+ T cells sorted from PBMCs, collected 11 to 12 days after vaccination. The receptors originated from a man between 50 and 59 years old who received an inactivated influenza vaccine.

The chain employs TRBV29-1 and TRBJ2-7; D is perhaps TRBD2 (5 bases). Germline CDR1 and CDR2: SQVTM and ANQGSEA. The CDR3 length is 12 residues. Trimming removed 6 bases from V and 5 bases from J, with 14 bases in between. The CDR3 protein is CSVRRGSDEQYF. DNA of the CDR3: TGCAGCGTACGTCGGGGTTCGGACGAGCAGTACTTC.

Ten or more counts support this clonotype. The CDR3 reads CASSFQQNTEAFF. CDR3 nucleotide sequence: TGTGCCAGCAGCTTTCAGCAGAACACTGAAGCTTTCTTT. The chain has TRBV11-2 and TRBJ1-1, with no clear D. V lost 3 bases and J 1 base, leaving 6 bases between the germline ends. Germline V lookup: CDR1 SGHAT, CDR2 FQNNGV. CDR3 length equals 13 residues.

CDR3 nucleotide sequence: TGCAGTGCTGGAACAGGGGGCATTGGGAATACGCAGTATTTT. Its translation is CSAGTGGIGNTQYF. The rearrangement uses TRBV20-1 and TRBJ2-3, with 9 bases fitting TRBD1. V gave up 5 bases and J gave up 7 bases; unmatched junction bases: 10. The CDR3 consists of 14 residues. CDR1 and CDR2 from the germline V gene are DFQATT and SNEGSKA (reference sequence).

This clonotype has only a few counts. CDR3 coding DNA: TGCAGTGCTAGCTCCGGGACTAGTTCCTACGAGCAGTACTTC. This codes for CSASSGTSSYEQYF. The V gene is TRBV20-1, the J gene TRBJ2-7, with TRBD2 matching over 8 bases. V trimming: 3 bases; J trimming: 1 base; junction bases outside the gene matches: 5. The CDR3 is 14 amino acids. The germline V gene encodes CDR1 DFQATT and CDR2 SNEGSKA (reference sequence).

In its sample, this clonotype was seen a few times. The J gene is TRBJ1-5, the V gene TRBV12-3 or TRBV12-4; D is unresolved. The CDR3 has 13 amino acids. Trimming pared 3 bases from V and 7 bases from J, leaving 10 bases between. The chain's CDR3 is CASSFTDKQPQHF. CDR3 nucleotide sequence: TGTGCCAGCAGTTTTACAGATAAACAGCCCCAGCATTTT.

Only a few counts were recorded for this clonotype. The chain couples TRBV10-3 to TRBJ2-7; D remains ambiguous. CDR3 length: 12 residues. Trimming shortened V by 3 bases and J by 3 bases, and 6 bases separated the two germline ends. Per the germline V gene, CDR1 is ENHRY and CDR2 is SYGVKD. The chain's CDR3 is CAISDEGYEQYF. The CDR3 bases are TGTGCCATCAGTGACGAAGGCTACGAGCAGTACTTC.

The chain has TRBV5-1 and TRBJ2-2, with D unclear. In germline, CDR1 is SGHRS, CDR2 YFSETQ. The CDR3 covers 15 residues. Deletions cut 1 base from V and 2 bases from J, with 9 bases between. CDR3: CASSLSAGNTGELFF. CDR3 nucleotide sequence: TGCGCCAGCAGCTTGTCGGCAGGAAACACCGGGGAGCTGTTTTTT.

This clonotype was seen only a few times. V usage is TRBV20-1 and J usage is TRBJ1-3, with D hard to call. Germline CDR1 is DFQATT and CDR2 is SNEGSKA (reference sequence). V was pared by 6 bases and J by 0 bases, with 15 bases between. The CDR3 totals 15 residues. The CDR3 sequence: CSANKPSGSGNTIYF. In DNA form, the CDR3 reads TGCAGTGCCAACAAACCGAGCGGCTCTGGAAACACCATATATTTT.

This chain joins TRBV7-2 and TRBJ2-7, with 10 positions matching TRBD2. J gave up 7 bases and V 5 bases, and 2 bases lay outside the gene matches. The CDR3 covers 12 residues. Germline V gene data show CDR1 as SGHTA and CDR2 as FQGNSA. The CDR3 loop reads CASSTLAGEQYF. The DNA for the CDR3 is TGTGCCAGCAGCACACTAGCGGGGGAGCAGTACTTC.

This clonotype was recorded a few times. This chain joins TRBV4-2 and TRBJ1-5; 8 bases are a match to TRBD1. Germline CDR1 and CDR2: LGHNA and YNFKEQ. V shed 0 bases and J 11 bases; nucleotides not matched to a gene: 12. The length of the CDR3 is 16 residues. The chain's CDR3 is CASSQDLVDRGLSQHF. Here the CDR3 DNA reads TGTGCCAGCAGCCAAGACTTAGTTGACAGGGGTCTGTCCCAGCATTTT.

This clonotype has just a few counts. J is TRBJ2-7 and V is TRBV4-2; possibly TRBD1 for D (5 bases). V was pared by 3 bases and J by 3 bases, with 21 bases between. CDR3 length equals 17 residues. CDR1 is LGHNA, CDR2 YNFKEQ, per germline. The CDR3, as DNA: TGTGCCAGCAGCCATACCCTCCAGGCAGGGTACAGCTACGAGCAGTACTTC. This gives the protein CASSHTLQAGYSYEQYF.

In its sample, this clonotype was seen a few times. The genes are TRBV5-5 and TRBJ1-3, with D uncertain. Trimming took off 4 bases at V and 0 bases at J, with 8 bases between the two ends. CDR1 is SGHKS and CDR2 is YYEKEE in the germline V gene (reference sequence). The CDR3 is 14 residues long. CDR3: CASSRVLSGNTIYF. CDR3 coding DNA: TGTGCCAGCAGCCGGGTACTCTCTGGAAACACCATATATTTT.

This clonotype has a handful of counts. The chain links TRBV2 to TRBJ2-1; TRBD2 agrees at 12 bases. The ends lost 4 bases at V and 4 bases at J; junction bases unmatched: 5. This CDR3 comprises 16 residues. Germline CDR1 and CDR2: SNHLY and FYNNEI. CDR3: CASSALAGGVYNEQFF. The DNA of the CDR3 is TGTGCCAGCAGTGCGCTAGCGGGGGGGGTGTACAATGAGCAGTTCTTC.

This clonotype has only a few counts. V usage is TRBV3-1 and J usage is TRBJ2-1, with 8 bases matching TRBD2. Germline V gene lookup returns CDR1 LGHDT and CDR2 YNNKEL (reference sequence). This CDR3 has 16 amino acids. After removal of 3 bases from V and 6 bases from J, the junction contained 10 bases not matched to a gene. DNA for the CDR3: TGTGCCAGCAGCCAGGATCTCGCGGGAGGAGGCAATGAGCAGTTCTTC. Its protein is CASSQDLAGGGNEQFF.

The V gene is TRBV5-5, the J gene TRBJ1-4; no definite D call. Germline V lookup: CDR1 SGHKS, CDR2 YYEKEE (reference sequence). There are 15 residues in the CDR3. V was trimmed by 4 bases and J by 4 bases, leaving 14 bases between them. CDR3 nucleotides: TGTGCCAGCAGCAACTATCAGCTTAATAATGAAAAACTGTTTTTT. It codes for CASSNYQLNNEKLFF.

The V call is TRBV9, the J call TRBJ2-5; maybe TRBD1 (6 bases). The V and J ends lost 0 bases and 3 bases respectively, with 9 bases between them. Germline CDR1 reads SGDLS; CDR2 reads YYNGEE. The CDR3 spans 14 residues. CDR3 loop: CASSVDSGEETQYF. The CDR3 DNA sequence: TGTGCCAGCAGCGTAGACTCAGGGGAAGAGACCCAGTACTTC.

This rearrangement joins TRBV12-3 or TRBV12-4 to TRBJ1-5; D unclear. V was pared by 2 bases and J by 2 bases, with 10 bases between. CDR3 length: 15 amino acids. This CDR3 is CASSLFGYGNQPQHF. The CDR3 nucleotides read TGTGCCAGCAGTTTATTCGGGTATGGCAATCAGCCCCAGCATTTT.

The CDR3 protein is CASSEQGYSEAFF. CDR3 DNA sequence: TGTGCCAGCAGCGAACAGGGCTACTCTGAAGCTTTCTTT. This rearrangement joins TRBV11-2 to TRBJ1-1; the D gene is possibly TRBD1 (6 bases). Germline CDR1 and CDR2: SGHAT and FQNNGV. The CDR3 runs 13 residues. Between the trimmed V and J ends, which lost 5 bases and 6 bases, there was a span of 13 bases.

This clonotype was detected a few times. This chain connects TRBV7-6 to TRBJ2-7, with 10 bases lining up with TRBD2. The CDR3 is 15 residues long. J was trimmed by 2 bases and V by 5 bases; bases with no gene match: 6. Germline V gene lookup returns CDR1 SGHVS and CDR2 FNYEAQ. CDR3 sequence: CASSPVLAGPYEQYF. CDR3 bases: TGTGCCAGCAGCCCCGTACTAGCGGGGCCCTACGAGCAGTACTTC.

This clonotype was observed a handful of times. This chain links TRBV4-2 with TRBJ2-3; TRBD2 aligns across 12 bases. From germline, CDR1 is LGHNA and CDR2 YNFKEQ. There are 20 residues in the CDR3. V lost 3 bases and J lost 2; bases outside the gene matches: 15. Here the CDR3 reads CASSHYGLAGPLLSTDTQYF. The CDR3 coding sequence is TGTGCCAGCAGCCACTATGGACTAGCGGGACCGTTACTTTCCACAGATACGCAGTATTTT.

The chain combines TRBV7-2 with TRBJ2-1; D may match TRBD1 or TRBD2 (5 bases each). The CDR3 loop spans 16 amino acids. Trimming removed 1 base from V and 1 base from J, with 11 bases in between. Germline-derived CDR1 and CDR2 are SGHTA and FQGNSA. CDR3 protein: CASSLGGTLSYNEQFF. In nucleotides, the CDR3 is TGTGCCAGCAGCTTAGGGGGGACCTTGTCCTACAATGAGCAGTTCTTC.

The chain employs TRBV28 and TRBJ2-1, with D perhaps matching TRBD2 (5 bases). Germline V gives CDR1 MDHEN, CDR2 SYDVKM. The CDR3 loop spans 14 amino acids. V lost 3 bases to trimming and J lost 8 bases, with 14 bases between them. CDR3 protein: CASSLSGSNDEQFF. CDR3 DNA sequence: TGTGCCAGCAGTTTGAGTGGGAGTAACGATGAGCAGTTCTTC.

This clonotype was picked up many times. The CDR3 nucleotides are TGCGCCAGCAGCTCCTCACAGTCTAGGGGCACAGATACGCAGTATTTT. It yields the protein CASSSSQSRGTDTQYF. The genes are TRBV5-1 and TRBJ2-3; D not resolved. The CDR3 runs 16 residues. V lost 3 bases, J lost 1 base, and 15 bases lay in between. CDR1 and CDR2 (germline): SGHRS, YFSETQ.

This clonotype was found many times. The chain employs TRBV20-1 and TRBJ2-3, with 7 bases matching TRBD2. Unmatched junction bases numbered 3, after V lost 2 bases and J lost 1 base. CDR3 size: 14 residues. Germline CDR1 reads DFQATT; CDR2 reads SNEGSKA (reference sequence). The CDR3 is CSARTRGGTDTQYF. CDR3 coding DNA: TGCAGTGCTAGAACCCGGGGGGGCACAGATACGCAGTATTTT.

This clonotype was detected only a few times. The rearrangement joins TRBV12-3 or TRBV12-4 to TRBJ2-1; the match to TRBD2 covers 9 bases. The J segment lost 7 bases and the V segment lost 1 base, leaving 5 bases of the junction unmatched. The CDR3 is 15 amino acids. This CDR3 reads CASSLGVAGVNEQFF. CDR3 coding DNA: TGTGCCAGCAGTTTAGGAGTAGCGGGAGTTAATGAGCAGTTCTTC.

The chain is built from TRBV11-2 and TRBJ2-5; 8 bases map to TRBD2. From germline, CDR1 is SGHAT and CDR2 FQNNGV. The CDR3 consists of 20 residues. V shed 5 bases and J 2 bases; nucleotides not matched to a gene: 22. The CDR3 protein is CASSKAPYASGGRSQETQYF. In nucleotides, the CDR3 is TGTGCCAGCAGCAAAGCCCCCTATGCCAGCGGGGGCCGATCTCAAGAGACCCAGTACTTC.

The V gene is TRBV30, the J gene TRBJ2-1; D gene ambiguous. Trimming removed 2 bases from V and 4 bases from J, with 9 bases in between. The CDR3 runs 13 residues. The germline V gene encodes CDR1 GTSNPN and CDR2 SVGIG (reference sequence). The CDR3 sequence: CAWSRGVYNEQFF. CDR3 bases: TGTGCCTGGAGTCGTGGGGTATACAATGAGCAGTTCTTC.

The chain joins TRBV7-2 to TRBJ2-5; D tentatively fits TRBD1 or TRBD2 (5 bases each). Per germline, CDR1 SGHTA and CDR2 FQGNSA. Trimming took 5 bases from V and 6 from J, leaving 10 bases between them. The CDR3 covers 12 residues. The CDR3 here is CASSPGPKTQYF. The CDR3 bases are TGTGCCAGCAGCCCGGGGCCAAAGACCCAGTACTTC.

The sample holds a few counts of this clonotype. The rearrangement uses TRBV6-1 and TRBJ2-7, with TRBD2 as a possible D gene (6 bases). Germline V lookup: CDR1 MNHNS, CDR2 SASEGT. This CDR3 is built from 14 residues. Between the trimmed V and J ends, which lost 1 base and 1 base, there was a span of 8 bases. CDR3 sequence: CASSEGGTSYEQYF. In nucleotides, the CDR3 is TGTGCCAGCAGTGAAGGAGGGACTTCCTACGAGCAGTACTTC.